This TCR beta chain originates from a study of blood T cell repertoires in COVID-19. The overall study: Donors in the United States, Italy and Spain gave samples during acute or convalescent COVID-19. PBMCs, B-cell-depleted T cells, or T cells provided the cDNA or gDNA that made up the material.

Here immunoSEQ multiplex PCR was the method, and the copy in TCRdb shows in-frame clones only, minus some. The sample yields fewer than 90,000 clones, approximately 75% seen once. This CDR3 has 18 amino acids. Between the trimmed V and J ends, which lost 5 bases and 0 bases, there was a span of 19 bases. The germline V gene encodes CDR1 SEHNR and CDR2 FQNEAQ (reference sequence). The clonotype originates from a woman aged 50 to 60 with acute or convalescent COVID-19. Input material: peripheral blood. The chain uses TRBV7-9 and TRBJ1-4; D is perhaps TRBD1 (5 bases). CDR3 region: CASSRTEDRAATNEKLFF. In DNA form, the CDR3 reads TGTGCCAGCAGCCGCACCGAAGACAGAGCCGCAACTAATGAAAAACTGTTTTTT. Full variable domain (outside the CDR3, taken from reference TRBV7-9 and TRBJ1-4): DTGVSQNPRHKITKRGQNVTFRCDPISEHNRLYWYRQTLGQGPEFLTYFQNEAQLEKSRLLSDRFSAERPKGSFSTLEIQRTEQGDSAMYLCASSRTEDRAATNEKLFFGSGTQLSVL.